These T cell receptor beta chains were read from a single sample in a study of cytomegalovirus exposure and HLA in healthy donors. The assay was immunoSEQ multiplex PCR, and TCRdb's table has in-frame clones only and misses some. The sample comprises some 180,000 clones, approximately 73% of which are singletons, and roughly 2.5% rests with the top ten. Sequenced input: PBMCs. Every receptor here comes from a woman aged 25 to 39 in good health and CMV-seropositive. CDR3s include the opening cysteine and the closing phenylalanine or tryptophan. A D gene is named only where the DNA matches it firmly. Some rows have no size entry. The others give once, few or many, or a class for an expanded clone.

j_gene,len,abundance,v_gene,d_gene,CDR3aa,CDR3nt
TRBJ2-5,15,NA,TRBV7-2,NA,CASNLGTGFQETQYF,TGTGCCAGCAACCTTGGTACAGGATTCCAAGAGACCCAGTACTTC
TRBJ2-1,15,few,TRBV4-1,TRBD1,CASSHAGTGGNEQFF,TGCGCCAGCAGCCACGCCGGGACAGGGGGCAATGAGCAGTTCTTC
TRBJ2-5,17,NA,TRBV19,TRBD2,CASSLGTSGGAGETQYF,TGTGCCAGTAGTCTAGGGACTAGCGGGGGGGCCGGTGAGACCCAGTACTTC
TRBJ1-6,17,NA,TRBV10-3,NA,CAISDRGSSSYNSPLHF,TGTGCCATCAGTGACAGGGGCTCGAGCTCCTATAATTCACCCCTCCACTTT
TRBJ2-4,15,NA,TRBV6-1,TRBD2,CASSGTSGGGFIQYF,TGTGCCAGCAGCGGGACTAGCGGGGGGGGTTTCATTCAGTACTTC
TRBJ2-5,14,once,TRBV4-3,TRBD2,CASSRGLGQETQYF,TGCGCCAGCAGCCGCGGACTAGGCCAAGAGACCCAGTACTTC
TRBJ2-1,14,NA,TRBV7-2,NA,CASSLNAGANEQFF,TGTGCCAGCAGCTTAAATGCAGGCGCTAATGAGCAGTTCTTC
TRBJ2-6,16,NA,TRBV5-1,TRBD2,CASSERGNSGANVLTF,TGCGCCAGCAGTGAGCGGGGGAACTCTGGGGCCAACGTCCTGACTTTC
TRBJ1-2,13,NA,TRBV13,NA,CASTYLGGGGYTF,TGTGCCAGCACCTACCTTGGGGGCGGCGGCTACACCTTC
TRBJ1-1,15,NA,TRBV4-1,TRBD1,CVSSLGDRGRTEAFF,TGCGTCAGCAGCCTAGGGGACAGGGGGAGGACTGAAGCTTTCTTT
TRBJ2-2,18,NA,TRBV21-1,NA,CASDSDRGLAPGWGELFF,TGTGCCAGCGATTCGGACAGGGGTTTAGCGCCGGGTTGGGGGGAGCTGTTTTTT
TRBJ2-7,12,NA,TRBV5-1,NA,CASSSGTYEQYF,TGCGCCAGCAGCTCGGGGACCTACGAGCAGTACTTC
TRBJ2-7,16,NA,TRBV7-2,TRBD1,CASSPQDRTFGHEQYF,TGTGCCAGCAGCCCCCAGGACAGGACGTTCGGGCACGAGCAGTACTTC
TRBJ2-7,14,NA,TRBV27,TRBD1,CASSATGADYEQYF,TGTGCCAGCAGTGCGACAGGGGCGGACTACGAGCAGTACTTC